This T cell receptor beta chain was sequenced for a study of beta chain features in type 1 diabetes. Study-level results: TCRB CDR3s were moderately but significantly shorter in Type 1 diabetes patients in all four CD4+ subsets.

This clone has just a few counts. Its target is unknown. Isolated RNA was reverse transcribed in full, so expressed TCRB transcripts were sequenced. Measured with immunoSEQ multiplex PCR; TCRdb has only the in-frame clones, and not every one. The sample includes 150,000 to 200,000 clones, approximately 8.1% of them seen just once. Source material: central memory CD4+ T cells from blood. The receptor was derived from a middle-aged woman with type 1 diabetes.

CDR3 bases: TGTGCCAGCAGCCTGCCGCAGGGTGGAGGCTACACCTTC. Translated: CASSLPQGGGYTF. This rearrangement joins TRBV7-9 to TRBJ1-2; perhaps TRBD1 as D (5 bases). Germline CDR1 reads SEHNR; CDR2 reads FQNEAQ (reference sequence). Trimming took 5 bases from V and 8 from J, leaving 15 bases between them. This CDR3 comprises 13 residues.